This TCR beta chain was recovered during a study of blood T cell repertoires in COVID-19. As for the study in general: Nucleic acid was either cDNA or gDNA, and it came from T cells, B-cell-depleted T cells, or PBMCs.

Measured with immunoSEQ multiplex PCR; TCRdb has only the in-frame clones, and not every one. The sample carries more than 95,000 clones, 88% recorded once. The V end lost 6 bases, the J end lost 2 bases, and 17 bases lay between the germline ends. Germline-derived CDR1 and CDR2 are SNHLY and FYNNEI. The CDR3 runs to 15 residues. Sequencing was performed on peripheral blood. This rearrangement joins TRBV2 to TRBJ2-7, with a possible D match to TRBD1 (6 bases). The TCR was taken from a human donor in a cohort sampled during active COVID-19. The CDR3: CASRSLGHNTYEQYF. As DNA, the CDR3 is TGTGCCAGCAGATCCTTGGGACATAATACCTACGAGCAGTACTTC.